This TCR beta chain was documented in a study of post-analysis software for immune sequencing data. The study's findings and limits: TRBV segments more frequent in patients than in controls numbered five and included TRBV5-6, TRBV5-1 and TRBV20-1.

The germline V gene encodes CDR1 MDHEN and CDR2 SYDVKM. The CDR3 contains 12 residues. Trimming removed 10 bases at V and 3 bases at J, with 12 bases between. The TCR beta cDNA libraries carried unique molecular identifiers. TCRdb reanalysed the PCR reads using MiXCR and keeps one entry per CDR3 protein. The profile shows about 200,000 distinct CDR3 sequences, 25% to 35% of them singletons. This clonotype was observed a single time. No antigen is known for it. A much larger clone is a single base away; this may be a read error. The chain uses TRBV28 and TRBJ1-2; maybe TRBD1 (6 bases). This receptor was identified in a girl between 2 and 17 years old with multiple sclerosis. The sequencing sample was made of blood. CDR3 DNA: TGTGCCAACGGGGGGGCTGACTATGGCTACACCTTC. Translation: CANGGADYGYTF.